Shown below are 14 T cell receptor beta chains from a single sample sequenced in a study of neurological immune-mediated disorders. One entry per CDR3 protein, called by TCRdb with MiXCR from the 5' RACE reads. The profile covers over 65,000 distinct CDR3 sequences, with roughly 9.5% appearing a single time and 1.5% to 2% taken by the ten largest. The sample consisted of PBMCs. The receptors originated from a middle-aged man in good health.

Many counts were recorded for this clonotype. This chain joins TRBV7-3 and TRBJ2-5; D perhaps matches TRBD1 (6 bases). CDR3 length equals 15 residues. From germline, CDR1 is SGHTA and CDR2 FQGTGA. V shed 0 bases and J shed 5 bases, with 13 bases lying between them. CDR3: CASSLTGAAAETQYF. The CDR3 DNA sequence: TGTGCCAGCAGCTTAACGGGGGCGGCGGCCGAGACCCAGTACTTC.

This clonotype showed up many times. V gene TRBV29-1 combines with J gene TRBJ1-2, with TRBD1 matching 9 bases. CDR1 is SQVTM and CDR2 is ANQGSEA in the germline V gene. V was pared by 6 bases and J by 8 bases, with 13 bases of the junction left unmatched. The CDR3 sequence is 14 residues long. CDR3 sequence: CSVSTTGGRPGYTF. The CDR3 bases are TGCAGCGTCTCGACAACAGGGGGCCGACCGGGCTACACCTTC.

This clonotype was seen many times. The rearrangement links TRBV6-1 to TRBJ1-2, with 7 bases lining up with TRBD1. There are 12 residues in the CDR3. Germline loops: CDR1 MNHNS, CDR2 SASEGT. V trimming: 6 bases; J trimming: 8 bases; junction bases outside the gene matches: 6. CDR3 nucleotides: TGTGCCAGCAGCCTACAGGGGTGGGGCTACACCTTC. Protein sequence: CASSLQGWGYTF.

This clonotype was detected a few times. The V gene is TRBV20-1, the J gene TRBJ1-2; unclear D gene. Germline V lookup: CDR1 DFQATT, CDR2 SNEGSKA (reference sequence). Trimming removed 5 bases at V and 1 base at J, with 20 bases between. The CDR3 loop spans 16 amino acids. CDR3 protein: CSARAMTQSVNYGYTF. In nucleotides, the CDR3 is TGCAGTGCTCGCGCCATGACCCAATCAGTTAACTATGGCTACACCTTC.

This clonotype appeared many times. The J gene is TRBJ2-3, the V gene TRBV14, with D perhaps TRBD2 (6 bases). The V gene lost 0 bases and the J gene lost 0 bases, with 13 bases spanning the gap. CDR1 SGHDN and CDR2 FVKESK come from the germline V gene. The CDR3 loop spans 17 amino acids. CDR3 sequence: CASSQDNGGISTDTQYF. CDR3 DNA sequence: TGTGCCAGCAGCCAAGATAACGGGGGTATCAGCACAGATACGCAGTATTTT.

This chain uses TRBV2 with TRBJ2-5, with 8 bases identical to TRBD2. V lost 8 bases to trimming and J lost 9 bases; unmatched junction nucleotides: 8. The germline gives CDR1 SNHLY, CDR2 FYNNEI. The CDR3 sequence is 12 residues long. The CDR3 is CASGERGIAQYF. The CDR3 region has the DNA TGTGCCAGCGGGGAGCGGGGGATTGCCCAGTACTTC.

This clonotype was seen repeatedly, ten times or more. The chain carries TRBV6-4 and TRBJ2-7, with D possibly being TRBD2 (6 bases). V was pared by 0 bases and J by 5 bases, with 11 bases between. The CDR3 extends over 14 amino acids. Germline lookup yields CDR1 MRHNA and CDR2 SNTAGT. DNA for the CDR3: TGTGCCAGCAGTGACTCAGCGGAGGGGCACGAGCAGTACTTC. This encodes CASSDSAEGHEQYF.

This clonotype was seen many times. CDR3: CASSLGGDTEAFF. CDR3 in DNA: TGTGCCAGCAGCTTGGGGGGTGACACTGAAGCTTTCTTT. The chain recombines TRBV5-5 with TRBJ1-1; D unclear. Looked up from germline, CDR1 is SGHKS and CDR2 is YYEKEE (reference sequence). The CDR3 totals 13 residues. The V gene lost 0 bases and the J gene lost 3 bases, with 6 bases spanning the gap.

This clonotype was seen at least ten times. V and J are TRBV30 and TRBJ2-3; D is ambiguous. The germline CDR1 and CDR2 sequences are GTSNPN and SVGIG (reference sequence). The ends were cut back, 1 base at V and 3 bases at J, with 2 bases in the middle. The CDR3 has 11 amino acids. The CDR3 protein is CAWSETDTQYF. The DNA for the CDR3 is TGTGCCTGGAGTGAAACAGATACGCAGTATTTT.

Many counts were recorded for this clonotype. This rearrangement joins TRBV5-1 to TRBJ1-4, with TRBD1 matching 7 bases. V lost 4 bases to trimming and J lost 8 bases; unmatched junction nucleotides: 8. The CDR3 spans 14 residues. Germline V gene data show CDR1 as SGHRS and CDR2 as YFSETQ. This chain's CDR3 is CASSRQGSEEKLFF. DNA of the CDR3: TGCGCCAGCAGCCGACAGGGATCGGAAGAAAAACTGTTTTTT.

This clonotype was counted at least ten times. The chain uses TRBV15 and TRBJ2-3; the D gene is possibly TRBD1 (6 bases). Trimming stripped 5 bases from V and 0 bases from J, with 9 bases between. There are 14 residues in the CDR3. CDR1 is LNHNV and CDR2 is YYDKDF in the germline V gene (reference sequence). The CDR3 protein is CATSGGLSTDTQYF. The CDR3 DNA reads TGTGCCACCAGCGGGGGCCTCAGCACAGATACGCAGTATTTT.

This clonotype has a count of ten or more. This chain joins TRBV5-1 and TRBJ2-2; D unresolved. This CDR3 contains 14 residues. Germline lookup yields CDR1 SGHRS and CDR2 YFSETQ. The V end lost 6 bases, the J end lost 3 bases, and 12 bases lay between the germline ends. This chain's CDR3 is CASISRIDTGELFF. The CDR3 nucleotides are TGCGCCAGCATATCCAGAATTGACACCGGGGAGCTGTTTTTT.

The table lists this clonotype with a few counts. V and J are TRBV19 and TRBJ2-1; no reliable D call. This CDR3 is 15 amino acids long. Deletions cut 2 bases from V and 4 bases from J, with 12 bases between. Germline assignment: CDR1 LNHDA and CDR2 SQIVND (reference sequence). CDR3 sequence reads: CASSILTYSYNEQFF. The DNA of the CDR3 is TGTGCCAGTAGTATATTGACGTACTCATACAATGAGCAGTTCTTC.

This clonotype occurred a few times. The J gene is TRBJ2-3, the V gene TRBV6-6; D unclear. The V end lost 5 bases, the J end lost 1 base, and 28 bases lay between the germline ends. Germline assignment: CDR1 MNHNY and CDR2 SVGAGI (reference sequence). The CDR3 length is 20 residues. CDR3 sequence: CASSPPFRPAYHAGTDTQYF. In DNA, the CDR3 is TGTGCCAGCAGTCCGCCTTTCAGACCCGCCTACCATGCTGGCACAGATACGCAGTATTTT.